A selection of T cell receptor beta chains follows, all from one sample in a study of shared clonotypes between healthy human individuals. The assay was immunoSEQ multiplex PCR, and TCRdb's table has in-frame clones only and misses some. This table has about 450,000 clones, roughly 78% appearing once. Material: PBMCs. Receptors originate from a woman in her thirties or forties in good health. Some clones in this sample may be carry-over from other donors' samples. CDR3s include the opening cysteine and the closing phenylalanine or tryptophan. The D gene is left open where the match is weak. Size is stated for part of the rows, as once, few or many counts, or as a class when the clone is expanded.

d_call j_call clone_size v_call cdr3_aa cdr3_nt
. TRBJ2-1 . TRBV7-9 CASNAGALYNEQFF TGTGCCAGCAACGCCGGGGCACTCTACAATGAGCAGTTCTTC
. TRBJ2-1 few TRBV11-2 CASSTDGAWDEQFF TGTGCCAGCAGCACCGACGGGGCCTGGGATGAGCAGTTCTTC
. TRBJ2-5 . TRBV5-5 CASSPTGRETQYF TGTGCCAGCTCCCCGACGGGAAGGGAGACCCAGTACTTC
TRBD2 TRBJ2-2 . TRBV5-4 CASSHSGRGRATGELFF TGTGCCAGCAGCCATAGCGGGAGGGGGAGAGCCACCGGGGAGCTGTTTTTT
. TRBJ2-3 . TRBV5-5 CASVTPGGSDTQYF TGTGCCAGCGTAACCCCGGGGGGCTCAGATACGCAGTATTTT
. TRBJ2-7 . TRBV29-1 CSVAGVSSYEQYF TGCAGCGTTGCAGGGGTCAGCTCCTACGAGCAGTACTTC
. TRBJ1-2 . TRBV6-5 CASSVSYGYTF TGTGCCAGCAGTGTGAGCTATGGCTACACCTTC
. TRBJ2-2 . TRBV11-2 CASSSSHSSTGELFF TGTGCCAGCAGCTCGTCCCATTCCAGCACCGGGGAGCTGTTTTTT
TRBD2 TRBJ2-2 . TRBV7-3 CASSPTSGGSPGELFF TGTGCCAGCAGCCCCACTAGCGGAGGGAGTCCCGGGGAGCTGTTTTTT
TRBD2 TRBJ2-1 . TRBV10-3 CATIGSGLAGSYNEQFF TGTGCCACCATAGGATCGGGGCTAGCGGGGTCCTACAATGAGCAGTTCTTC
. TRBJ2-2 . TRBV6-5 CASRGSWGELFF TGTGCCAGCAGGGGCAGTTGGGGGGAGCTGTTTTTT
. TRBJ1-2 few TRBV2 CASSEGQGLYYGYTF TGTGCCAGCAGTGAAGGGCAGGGGTTGTACTATGGCTACACCTTC
. TRBJ1-2 . TRBV5-1 CASSLGDNYGYTF TGCGCCAGCAGCTTGGGGGACAACTATGGCTACACCTTC
TRBD1 TRBJ2-1 . TRBV2 CASSAPLTGGFNNEQFF TGTGCCAGCAGCGCCCCACTGACAGGGGGCTTTAACAATGAGCAGTTCTTC
TRBD2 TRBJ2-7 . TRBV18 CASSPTSGSYEQYF TGTGCCAGCTCACCGACTAGCGGATCCTACGAGCAGTACTTC
. TRBJ1-1 few TRBV5-1 CASSLAGVTEAFF TGCGCCAGCAGCTTGGCCGGTGTTACTGAAGCTTTCTTT
. TRBJ1-2 . TRBV28 CASSLYGANYGYTF TGTGCCAGCAGTTTATATGGGGCAAACTATGGCTACACCTTC
. TRBJ2-1 . TRBV15 CATSRDGPNNEQFF TGTGCCACCAGCAGAGACGGGCCTAACAATGAGCAGTTCTTC
. TRBJ1-1 few TRBV6-1 CASSGDNTEAFF TGTGCCAGCAGCGGGGATAACACTGAAGCTTTCTTT
TRBD2 TRBJ2-7 . TRBV4-1 CASSQPGLAGGNVYEQYF TGCGCCAGCAGCCAGCCGGGACTAGCGGGAGGGAACGTCTACGAGCAGTACTTC
. TRBJ2-7 . TRBV7-9 CASGLYEQYF TGTGCCAGCGGCCTTTACGAGCAGTACTTC
. TRBJ2-3 many TRBV10-3 CAISSAPGDTQYF TGTGCCATCAGTTCCGCGCCGGGAGATACGCAGTATTTT
TRBD2 TRBJ2-7 few TRBV7-2 CASSLGPSGSYEQYF TGTGCCAGCAGCTTAGGTCCTAGCGGCTCCTACGAGCAGTACTTC
TRBD2 TRBJ2-1 few TRBV9 CASSPRLAGVFHEQFF TGTGCCAGCAGCCCAAGACTAGCGGGAGTCTTCCATGAGCAGTTCTTC
TRBD2 TRBJ2-1 . TRBV7-3 CASSRRGTSGIGEQFF TGTGCCAGCAGCCGCCGTGGGACTAGCGGGATTGGTGAGCAGTTCTTC
. TRBJ2-2 . TRBV28 CASRGPANTGELFF TGTGCCAGCAGGGGACCCGCGAACACCGGGGAGCTGTTTTTT
. TRBJ1-2 . TRBV19 CASSIEGRFSGYTF TGTGCCAGTAGTATAGAGGGCAGGTTTTCTGGCTACACCTTC
. TRBJ2-5 . TRBV30 CAWSRTVQETQYF TGTGCCTGGAGCAGGACAGTCCAAGAGACCCAGTACTTC
. TRBJ2-7 . TRBV15 CATSRADSPSYEQYF TGTGCCACCAGCAGAGCGGACAGCCCCTCCTACGAGCAGTACTTC
TRBD2 TRBJ2-5 . TRBV15 CATSRAGGGGETQYF TGTGCCACCAGCAGAGCGGGGGGAGGAGGCGAGACCCAGTACTTC
TRBD1 TRBJ2-4 . TRBV28 CASSQVRQGYSGKNIQYF TGTGCCAGCAGTCAGGTTCGACAGGGATACTCCGGCAAAAACATTCAGTACTTC
TRBD1 TRBJ1-1 . TRBV13 CASSFRGGRTEAFF TGTGCCAGCAGCTTCAGGGGGGGCAGAACTGAAGCTTTCTTT
. TRBJ2-1 . TRBV29-1 CSVGSGWAYNEQFF TGCAGCGTTGGGAGCGGGTGGGCCTACAATGAGCAGTTCTTC